This entry lists 30 T cell receptor beta chains sequenced from one sample in a study of control samples from healthy donors and cancer patients. The protocol was immunoSEQ multiplex PCR, while the TCRdb copy is restricted to in-frame clones and leaves out a portion. The profile shows roughly 3,000 clones, about 83% of them singletons. Sample: formalin-fixed, paraffin-embedded tissue. The receptors stem from a male donor with melanoma.

The CDR3 loop is CASSQDTGTSGYNEQFF. CDR3 in DNA: TGCGCCAGCAGCCAAGACACCGGGACTAGCGGCTACAATGAGCAGTTCTTC. This sequence joins TRBV4-1 and TRBJ2-1; 11 bases match TRBD2. Germline V gene lookup returns CDR1 MGHRA and CDR2 YSYEKL. This CDR3 has 17 amino acids. The junction had 4 bases not matched to a gene; V was cut back by 0 bases and J by 3 bases.

This clone showed up just once. This chain links TRBV3-1 (or the pseudogene TRBV3-2) with TRBJ2-3; D ambiguous. Germline values: CDR1 LGHDT, CDR2 YNNKEL (reference sequence). The CDR3 loop spans 12 amino acids. Trimming removed 3 bases from V and 9 bases from J, with 10 bases in between. CDR3 coding DNA: TGTGCCAGCAGCCATTCTACTGAGACGCAGTATTTT. This sequence encodes CASSHSTETQYF.

The chain has TRBV2 and TRBJ2-1; 8 bases fit TRBD2. Germline CDR1 is SNHLY and CDR2 is FYNNEI. V lost 7 bases to trimming and J lost 9 bases; unmatched junction nucleotides: 11. This CDR3 has 14 residues. The CDR3: CASNTNGREVEQFF. Here the CDR3 DNA reads TGTGCCAGCAACACAAACGGGAGGGAGGTTGAGCAGTTCTTC.

The chain recombines TRBV7-2 with TRBJ1-6, with D possibly being TRBD1 (5 bases). CDR3 length equals 15 residues. V lost 1 base to trimming and J lost 7 bases, with 11 bases between them. Germline CDR1 and CDR2: SGHTA and FQGNSA. The CDR3 is CASSLGGVPNSPLHF. CDR3 nucleotide sequence: TGTGCCAGCAGCTTAGGGGGGGTGCCAAATTCACCCCTCCACTTT. The variable domain in full, with the rest retrieved from reference TRBV7-2 and TRBJ1-6, is GAGVSQSPSNKVTEKGKDVELRCDPISGHTALYWYRQSLGQGLEFLIYFQGNSAPDKSGLPSDRFSAERTGGSVSTLTIQRTQQEDSAVYLCASSLGGVPNSPLHFGNGTRLTVT.

J is TRBJ2-7 and V is TRBV6-5, with 7 bases lining up with TRBD1. This CDR3 is 16 amino acids long. Germline trimming cut 0 bases from V and 3 bases from J; bases unmatched to any gene: 8. Germline V CDR1 and CDR2: MNHEY, SVGAGI. The CDR3, as DNA: TGTGCCAGCAGTTACTCGATCACAGGGGCGAACTACGAGCAGTACTTC. It yields the protein CASSYSITGANYEQYF.

This rearrangement joins TRBV18 to TRBJ1-4; the D is unclear. The CDR3 covers 13 residues. Trimming took off 2 bases at V and 3 bases at J, with 4 bases between the two ends. CDR1 is KGHSH, CDR2 LQKENI, per germline. CDR3 sequence reads: CASSPGPNEKLFF. The DNA of the CDR3 is TGTGCCAGCTCACCAGGGCCTAATGAAAAACTGTTTTTT.

CDR3 in amino acids: CAIARYETSYEQYF. The CDR3 DNA reads as TGTGCCATCGCGAGATACGAGACCTCCTACGAGCAGTACTTC. The gene calls are TRBV10-3 and TRBJ2-7; D not resolved. Germline lookup yields CDR1 ENHRY and CDR2 SYGVKD. Trimming removed 8 bases from V and 0 bases from J, with 14 bases in between. The CDR3 sequence is 14 residues long.

The chain combines TRBV7-8 with TRBJ2-1; D not certain. The CDR3 loop spans 16 amino acids. The germline V gene has CDR1 SGHVS and CDR2 FQNEAQ. Trimming removed 5 bases from V and 4 bases from J, with 18 bases in between. CDR3 nucleotide sequence: TGTGCCAGCAGCCCCTTCGTGGGAATTGTGTACAATGAGCAGTTCTTC. The encoded protein is CASSPFVGIVYNEQFF.

The chain joins TRBV4-1 to TRBJ1-3, with D possibly matching TRBD1 (6 bases). This CDR3 is 14 amino acids long. The germline gives CDR1 MGHRA, CDR2 YSYEKL. The V and J ends lost 6 bases and 4 bases respectively, with 13 bases between them. The CDR3 loop reads CASSPQGDGNTIYF. The CDR3 bases are TGCGCCAGCAGTCCACAGGGAGACGGAAACACCATATATTTT.

This sequence joins TRBV6-5 and TRBJ2-2; no reliable D call. The CDR3 loop spans 12 amino acids. Germline CDR1 MNHEY, CDR2 SVGAGI. Trimming took off 4 bases at V and 4 bases at J, with 4 bases between the two ends. CDR3 sequence: CASSSRTGELFF. In DNA form, the CDR3 reads TGTGCCAGCAGTTCCCGCACCGGGGAGCTGTTTTTT.

This chain connects TRBV3-1 (or the pseudogene TRBV3-2) to TRBJ2-2, with 7 bases lining up with TRBD1. The CDR3 has 13 amino acids. From germline, CDR1 is LGHDT and CDR2 YNNKEL (reference sequence). V lost 11 bases and J lost 6; bases outside the gene matches: 9. This CDR3 is CASGTGDSGELFF. Here the CDR3 DNA reads TGTGCCTCCGGAACAGGGGATTCCGGGGAGCTGTTTTTT.

The chain links TRBV28 to TRBJ2-7; 7 nucleotides agree with TRBD2. The V segment lost 6 bases and the J segment 3 bases; nucleotides outside the gene matches: 5. The CDR3 has 13 amino acids. Germline-derived CDR1 and CDR2 are MDHEN and SYDVKM. CDR3 in amino acids: CASRTGLHYEQYF. DNA for the CDR3: TGTGCCAGCAGAACGGGACTACACTACGAGCAGTACTTC.

V gene TRBV7-8 combines with J gene TRBJ2-5; 12 bases align to TRBD2. The CDR3 sequence is 14 residues long. Germline CDR1 is SGHVS and CDR2 is FQNEAQ. V gave up 8 bases and J gave up 5 bases; unmatched junction bases: 6. CDR3 sequence reads: CASVGLAGRETQYF. DNA of the CDR3: TGTGCCAGCGTTGGACTAGCGGGGCGGGAGACCCAGTACTTC.

This rearrangement joins TRBV25-1 to TRBJ2-7, with TRBD1 matching 9 bases. V was pared by 5 bases and J by 3 bases, with 8 bases of the junction left unmatched. Germline CDR1 MGHDK, CDR2 SYGVNS. CDR3 size: 15 residues. CDR3 loop: CASSPHRQGGYEQYF. The DNA of the CDR3 is TGTGCCAGCAGTCCCCACCGACAGGGGGGCTACGAGCAGTACTTC.

The rearrangement joins TRBV28 to TRBJ2-7; 9 bases are shared with TRBD2. Trimming cost V 6 bases and J 0 bases; bases outside gene matches: 6. The CDR3 sequence is 15 residues long. Germline lookup yields CDR1 MDHEN and CDR2 SYDVKM. CDR3 residues: CASSDPGLASYEQYF. The CDR3 nucleotides read TGTGCCAGCAGCGACCCGGGACTAGCCTCCTACGAGCAGTACTTC.

The V and J genes are TRBV7-9 and TRBJ2-3; 7 bases match TRBD1. Germline V gene data show CDR1 as SEHNR and CDR2 as FQNEAQ (reference sequence). The CDR3 runs to 13 residues. V was pared by 7 bases and J by 5 bases, with 6 bases of the junction left unmatched. CDR3 sequence reads: CASNRQGRDTQYF. The CDR3 DNA follows: TGTGCCAGCAACAGACAGGGAAGAGATACGCAGTATTTT.

The chain links TRBV4-1 to TRBJ1-2; D gene unclear. This CDR3 contains 16 residues. The germline CDR1 and CDR2 sequences are MGHRA and YSYEKL. Between the trimmed V and J ends, which lost 1 base and 2 bases, there was a span of 14 bases. As DNA, the CDR3 is TGCGCCAGCAGCCAAGTGGTCCTGAGGCAGAACTATGGCTACACCTTC. Its protein product is CASSQVVLRQNYGYTF.

The chain links TRBV5-6 to TRBJ2-1; 7 nucleotides align to TRBD2. Trimming cost V 6 bases and J 3 bases; bases outside gene matches: 9. CDR3 size: 15 residues. Germline CDR1 is SGHDT and CDR2 is YYEEEE. CDR3 in amino acids: CASTPPGLNYNEQFF. The CDR3 DNA sequence: TGTGCCAGCACCCCACCGGGACTAAACTACAATGAGCAGTTCTTC.

This sequence joins TRBV4-2 and TRBJ2-2; D is possibly TRBD2 (6 bases). The germline V and J ends were trimmed by 4 bases and 7 bases, with 19 bases remaining between them. Germline V gene data show CDR1 as LGHNA and CDR2 as YNFKEQ. The CDR3 covers 16 residues. The CDR3 here is CASSLESSLGGGELFF. In DNA form, the CDR3 reads TGTGCCAGCAGCCTTGAATCGAGCCTGGGAGGCGGGGAGCTGTTTTTT.

The J gene is TRBJ2-7, the V gene TRBV12-3 or TRBV12-4, with D possibly matching TRBD2 (6 bases). The CDR3 spans 12 residues. V dropped 3 bases and J dropped 6 bases, with 9 bases sitting between them. CDR3 DNA: TGTGCCAGCAGTTTCTCGGGGGTCGAGCAGTACTTC. This gives the protein CASSFSGVEQYF.

This rearrangement joins TRBV11-2 to TRBJ2-1, with 12 bases fitting TRBD2. The V gene end was trimmed by 5 bases and the J gene end by 7 bases; junction bases not matched to a gene: 9. CDR3 size: 16 residues. CDR1 SGHAT and CDR2 FQNNGV come from the germline V gene. The CDR3 DNA sequence: TGTGCCAGCAGCCGTTCTAGCGGGAGGGCGGGGAATGAGCAGTTCTTC. Its protein is CASSRSSGRAGNEQFF.

The chain carries TRBV7-2 and TRBJ2-3; TRBD1 agrees at 7 bases. After removal of 1 base from V and 0 bases from J, the junction contained 4 bases not matched to a gene. The germline V gene encodes CDR1 SGHTA and CDR2 FQGNSA. This CDR3 comprises 16 residues. CDR3 DNA: TGTGCCAGCAGCTTAGGGTTACAGGGGAGCACAGATACGCAGTATTTT. Translating it yields CASSLGLQGSTDTQYF. Together with reference TRBV7-2 and TRBJ2-3, the CDR3 gives the full variable domain: GAGVSQSPSNKVTEKGKDVELRCDPISGHTALYWYRQSLGQGLEFLIYFQGNSAPDKSGLPSDRFSAERTGGSVSTLTIQRTQQEDSAVYLCASSLGLQGSTDTQYFGPGTRLTVL.

V gene TRBV5-4 combines with J gene TRBJ2-1; D possibly corresponds to TRBD2 (5 bases). Germline loops: CDR1 SGHNT, CDR2 YYREEE (reference sequence). Deletions cut 0 bases from V and 5 bases from J, with 12 bases between. This CDR3 region has 15 residues. The CDR3 spells CASSLVGRTHNEQFF. The CDR3 DNA is TGTGCCAGCAGCTTGGTGGGTAGGACTCACAATGAGCAGTTCTTC.

The chain has TRBV27 and TRBJ2-1; D is uncertain. Trimming removed 5 bases at V and 10 bases at J, with 12 bases between. Germline values: CDR1 MNHEY, CDR2 SMNVEV (reference sequence). This CDR3 contains 12 residues. As DNA, the CDR3 is TGTGCCAGCAGTGTCGGACCCCTGGAGCAGTTCTTC. Its translation: CASSVGPLEQFF.

J is TRBJ2-7 and V is TRBV2; D remains ambiguous. Looked up from germline, CDR1 is SNHLY and CDR2 is FYNNEI. CDR3 length: 14 residues. Trimming removed 6 bases at V and 3 bases at J, with 15 bases between. The CDR3 coding sequence is TGTGCCAGCAGCCGATCGAGTCAGTTCTACGAGCAGTACTTC. Translation: CASSRSSQFYEQYF.

The rearrangement uses TRBV27 and TRBJ2-1; D perhaps matches TRBD2 (5 bases). The CDR3 has 15 amino acids. CDR1 is MNHEY and CDR2 is SMNVEV in the germline V gene (reference sequence). The V end was cut by 5 bases, the J end by 5 bases, with 16 bases between. CDR3 region: CASSAVRVGNNEQFF. DNA of the CDR3: TGTGCCAGCAGTGCTGTAAGAGTCGGGAACAATGAGCAGTTCTTC.

The CDR3 DNA is TGTGCCAGCAGGCAAGGACTAGCGCGTTACAATGAGCAGTTCTTC. It encodes CASRQGLARYNEQFF. The V and J genes are TRBV6-5 and TRBJ2-1, with 9 bases that match TRBD2. V gave up 6 bases and J gave up 4 bases; unmatched junction bases: 7. This CDR3 contains 15 residues. CDR1 MNHEY and CDR2 SVGAGI come from the germline V gene.

CDR3 in amino acids: CASRVLGAGNQPQHF. The DNA of the CDR3 is TGTGCCAGCAGAGTTTTGGGGGCAGGGAATCAGCCCCAGCATTTT. The V call is TRBV6-5, the J call TRBJ1-5; D possibly corresponds to TRBD1 (6 bases). The germline V and J ends were trimmed by 6 bases and 4 bases, with 16 bases remaining between them. Per the germline V gene, CDR1 is MNHEY and CDR2 is SVGAGI. The CDR3 length is 15 residues.

CDR3 bases: TGTGCCAGTAGTCCATTCGTCTTCAATGAGCAGTTCTTC. Its translation: CASSPFVFNEQFF. The rearrangement links TRBV19 to TRBJ2-1, with D uncertain. V was pared by 5 bases and J by 6 bases, with 11 bases between. This CDR3 spans 13 amino acids. The germline gives CDR1 LNHDA, CDR2 SQIVND (reference sequence).

This chain uses TRBV10-2 with TRBJ2-7, with 11 bases aligning to TRBD2. Per the germline V gene, CDR1 is WSHSY and CDR2 is SAAADI. The CDR3 has 18 residues. The J segment lost 1 base and the V segment lost 4 bases, leaving 12 bases of the junction unmatched. The CDR3 loop reads CASSARVSGTSGSYEQYF. CDR3 coding DNA: TGCGCCAGCAGTGCCAGAGTTTCCGGGACTAGCGGTTCCTACGAGCAGTACTTC.